The present TCR beta chain was sequenced within a study of blood T cells in healthy people across ages. This CDR3 comprises 14 residues. Germline V gives CDR1 MNHNS, CDR2 SASEGT. With a J-beta primer mix and a sample-barcoded 5' primer, a second PCR ran about 6 to 11 cycles. TCRdb used MiXCR to reprocess the 5' RACE reads, holding one entry per CDR3 protein. The sample holds 1.5 million to 2 million distinct CDR3 sequences, 28% seen once. This clonotype was counted a few times. An end of the junction differs from the germline gene, which may be a read error. This sequence originates from a woman aged 25 to 39 in good health. Sequenced input: blood. The rearrangement uses TRBV6-1 and TRBJ1-2; D not resolved. CDR3 residues: CASSDPDINYGCTF. The DNA for the CDR3 is TGTGCCAGCAGTGACCCAGACATCAACTATGGCTGCACCTTC.